The rows below give T cell receptor beta chains drawn from one sample of a study of shared clonotypes between healthy human individuals. Profiled with immunoSEQ multiplex PCR; TCRdb holds only in-frame clones, not every one. The sample includes around 2,000,000 clones, about 92% seen only once; the top ten take approximately 1.7%. The source material was naive CD8+ T cells from PBMCs. Receptors were obtained from a man aged 18 to 29 in good health. Some clones in this sample may be carry-over from other donors' samples. CDR3s leave out the opening cysteine and the closing phenylalanine or tryptophan. Size tells how often a clone was seen (once, few, many) or the class of an expanded clone, and some rows leave it out.

-	TRBV9	TRBJ2-5	11	ASSVANRETQY
-	TRBV14	TRBJ1-4	13	ASSQDGPGGRKLF
-	TRBV29-1	TRBJ2-3	13	SVTATSGSTDTQY
-	TRBV5-6	TRBJ1-2	17	ASSLIGLGDSGANYGYT
-	TRBV10-3	TRBJ2-7	13	AISNPPDGEYEQY
-	TRBV27	TRBJ2-1	12	ASSLGGPYNEQF
once	TRBV27	TRBJ2-2	12	ASSLDGNTGELF
-	TRBV10-2	TRBJ1-5	12	ASSERTDNQPQH
-	TRBV15	TRBJ1-5	13	ATSRDRASGQPQH
-	TRBV6-6	TRBJ2-3	12	ASGQGKTTDTQY
-	TRBV27	TRBJ1-1	12	ASSYRQSNTEAF
-	TRBV27	TRBJ2-7	13	ASSMLAGGAGEQY
-	TRBV6-5	TRBJ2-7	13	ASSPNRFGPYEQY